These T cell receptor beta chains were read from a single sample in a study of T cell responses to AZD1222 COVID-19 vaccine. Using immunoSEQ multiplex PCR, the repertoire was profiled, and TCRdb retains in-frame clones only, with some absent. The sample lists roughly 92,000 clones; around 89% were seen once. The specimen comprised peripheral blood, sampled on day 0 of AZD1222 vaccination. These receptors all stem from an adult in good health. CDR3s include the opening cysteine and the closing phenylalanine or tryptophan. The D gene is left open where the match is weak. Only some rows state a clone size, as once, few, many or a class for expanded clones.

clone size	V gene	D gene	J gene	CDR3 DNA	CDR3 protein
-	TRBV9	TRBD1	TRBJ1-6	TGTGCCAGCAGCCGCACGGGACAGGATTCACCCCTCCACTTT	CASSRTGQDSPLHF
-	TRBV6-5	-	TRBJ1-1	TGTGCCAGCAGTTACAAGGACACTGAAGCTTTCTTT	CASSYKDTEAFF
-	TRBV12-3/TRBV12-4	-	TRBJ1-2	TGTGCCAGCAGTTGGGGGAGGGACTATGGCTACACCTTC	CASSWGRDYGYTF
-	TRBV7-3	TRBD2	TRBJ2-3	TGTGCCAGCAGCCCCGCGGGGGGGCCTAGGGCAGATACGCAGTATTTT	CASSPAGGPRADTQYF
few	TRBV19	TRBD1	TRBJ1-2	TGTGCCAGTAGCGCCGGGACAGGGCCGTCGGGCTACACCTTC	CASSAGTGPSGYTF
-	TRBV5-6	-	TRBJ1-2	TGTGCCAGCAGCGTCCCCCGTCGGACTGGCTACACCTTC	CASSVPRRTGYTF
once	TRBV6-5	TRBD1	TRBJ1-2	TGTGCCAGCAGTTACGGGACAGGGGGCGGCTATGGCTACACCTTC	CASSYGTGGGYGYTF
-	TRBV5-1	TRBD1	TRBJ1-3	TGCGCCAGCAGCAGACCGGGACAGGGGAAGGGAAACACCATATATTTT	CASSRPGQGKGNTIYF
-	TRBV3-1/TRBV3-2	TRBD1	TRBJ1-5	TGTGCCAGCAGCCAAGGCAGGGGGCGAGGTACCAATCAGCCCCAGCATTTT	CASSQGRGRGTNQPQHF
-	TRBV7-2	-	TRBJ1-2	TGTGCCAGCAGCTTAGGCGGGACTTACTATGGCTACACCTTC	CASSLGGTYYGYTF
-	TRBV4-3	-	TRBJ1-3	TGCGCCAGCAGCCAAGATACGACGTCTGGAAACACCATATATTTT	CASSQDTTSGNTIYF
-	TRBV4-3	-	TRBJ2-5	TGCGCCAGCAGCGAAATTGGAGGGCAAGAGACCCAGTACTTC	CASSEIGGQETQYF
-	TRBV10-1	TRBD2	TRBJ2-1	TGCGCCAGCAGTGAGATCCGGACTAGTCACCAGCAGTTCTTC	CASSEIRTSHQQFF
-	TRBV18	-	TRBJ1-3	TGTGCCAGCTCACCACCAGGGACTGGAAACACCATATATTTT	CASSPPGTGNTIYF
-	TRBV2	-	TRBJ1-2	TGTGCCAGCGAACCCACAGGGATTGGCTACACCTTC	CASEPTGIGYTF
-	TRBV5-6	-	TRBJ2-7	TGTGCCAGCAGCTTGGGGGGGAACCCCATCCACGAGCAGTACTTC	CASSLGGNPIHEQYF
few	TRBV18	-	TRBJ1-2	TGTGCCAGCTCACCCGACCAGTTTAGCCGGAGGGGCTACACCTTC	CASSPDQFSRRGYTF
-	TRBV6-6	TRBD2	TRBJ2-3	TGTGCCAGCAGTCTAGGGCCCGGCGGGGGGTACACAGATACGCAGTATTTT	CASSLGPGGGYTDTQYF
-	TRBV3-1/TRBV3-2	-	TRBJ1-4	TGTGCCAGCAGTTCCGGGGCCGAAAAACTGTTTTTT	CASSSGAEKLFF
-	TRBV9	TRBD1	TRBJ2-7	TGTGCCAGCAGCCTAGGACAGGGACCTTCCTACGAGCAGTACTTC	CASSLGQGPSYEQYF
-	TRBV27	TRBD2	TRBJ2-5	TGTGCCAACCCCTGGGGACTAGCGGGGGGGCTAGAGGAGACCCAGTACTTC	CANPWGLAGGLEETQYF
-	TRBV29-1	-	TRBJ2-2	TGCAGCGTTGCGGCCACCGGGGAGCTGTTTTTT	CSVAATGELFF
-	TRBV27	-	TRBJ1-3	TGTGCCAGCAGCCCCGGGCAGGAGTATAGTGGAAACACCATATATTTT	CASSPGQEYSGNTIYF
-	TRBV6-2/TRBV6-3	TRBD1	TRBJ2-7	TGTGCCAGCAGTTACCCGACAGGGTCCCTCTCCTACGAGCAGTACTTC	CASSYPTGSLSYEQYF
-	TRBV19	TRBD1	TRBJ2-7	TGTGCCACCGCTCGACAGGGGATCTCCTACGAGCAGTACTTC	CATARQGISYEQYF
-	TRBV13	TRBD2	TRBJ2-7	TGTGCCAGCAGTCAGGAGACTAGCGGGGGGGCCTCCTACGAGCAGTACTTC	CASSQETSGGASYEQYF
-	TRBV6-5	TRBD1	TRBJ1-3	TGTGCCAGCAGTTACGGACAGGGGCCCTCTGGAAACACCATATATTTT	CASSYGQGPSGNTIYF
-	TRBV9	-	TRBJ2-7	TGTGCCAGCAGCGTAGGGCCCAAGGGGCCCCACGAGCAGTACTTC	CASSVGPKGPHEQYF
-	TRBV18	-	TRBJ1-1	TGTGCCAGCCGGGGAGGGCGGGACACTGAAGCTTTCTTT	CASRGGRDTEAFF
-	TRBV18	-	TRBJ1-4	TGTGCCAGCTCACCCCAGGCGGCTGAAAAACTGTTTTTT	CASSPQAAEKLFF
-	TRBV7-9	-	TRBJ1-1	TGTGCCAGCAGCTTAGTCACCGCAGCCCACACTGAAGCTTTCTTT	CASSLVTAAHTEAFF